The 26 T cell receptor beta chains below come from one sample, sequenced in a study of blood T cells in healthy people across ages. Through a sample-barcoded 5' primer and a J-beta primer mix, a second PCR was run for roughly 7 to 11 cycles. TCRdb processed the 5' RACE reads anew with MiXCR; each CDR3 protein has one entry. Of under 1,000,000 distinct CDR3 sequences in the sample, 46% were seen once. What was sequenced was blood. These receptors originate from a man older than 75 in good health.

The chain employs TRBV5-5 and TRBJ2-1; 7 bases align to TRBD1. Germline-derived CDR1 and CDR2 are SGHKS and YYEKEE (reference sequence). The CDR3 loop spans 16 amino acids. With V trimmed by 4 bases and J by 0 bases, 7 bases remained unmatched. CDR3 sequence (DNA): TGTGCCAGCAGCCAACTATGGACAGGCTCCTACAATGAGCAGTTCTTC. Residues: CASSQLWTGSYNEQFF.

The CDR3 region is CASSEYLGEGLGETQYF. The CDR3 DNA follows: TGTGCCAGCAGTGAATATTTAGGGGAGGGGTTAGGGGAGACCCAGTACTTC. The chain uses TRBV25-1 and TRBJ2-7; 7 bases are shared with TRBD2. The tail of the sequence fits TRBJ2-5 better, so the J call may be wrong. Germline assignment: CDR1 MGHDK and CDR2 SYGVNS. The CDR3 has 17 residues.

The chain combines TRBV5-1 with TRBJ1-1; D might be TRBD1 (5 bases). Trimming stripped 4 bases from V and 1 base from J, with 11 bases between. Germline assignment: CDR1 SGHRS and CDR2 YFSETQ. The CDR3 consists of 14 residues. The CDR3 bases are TGCGCCAGCAGCCATCTTCAGGGGAACACTGAAGCTTTCTTT. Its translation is CASSHLQGNTEAFF.

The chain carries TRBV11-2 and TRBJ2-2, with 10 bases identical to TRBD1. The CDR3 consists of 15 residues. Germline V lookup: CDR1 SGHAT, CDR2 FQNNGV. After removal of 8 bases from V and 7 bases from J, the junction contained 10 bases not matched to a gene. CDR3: CASLVRDRGYGELFF. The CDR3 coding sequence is TGTGCCAGCCTTGTCCGGGACAGGGGCTACGGGGAGCTGTTTTTT.

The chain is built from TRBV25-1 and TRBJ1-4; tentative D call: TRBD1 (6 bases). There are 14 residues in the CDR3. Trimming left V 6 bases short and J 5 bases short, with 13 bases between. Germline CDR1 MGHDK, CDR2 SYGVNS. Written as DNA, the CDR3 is TGTGCCAGCAGGGAAGGGGGACTGAATGAAAAACTGTTTTTT. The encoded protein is CASREGGLNEKLFF. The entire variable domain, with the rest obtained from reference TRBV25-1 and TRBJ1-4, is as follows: EADIYQTPRYLVIGTGKKITLECSQTMGHDKMYWYQQDPGMELHLIHYSYGVNSTEKGDLSSESTVSRIRTEHFPLTLESARPSHTSQYLCASREGGLNEKLFFGSGTQLSVL.

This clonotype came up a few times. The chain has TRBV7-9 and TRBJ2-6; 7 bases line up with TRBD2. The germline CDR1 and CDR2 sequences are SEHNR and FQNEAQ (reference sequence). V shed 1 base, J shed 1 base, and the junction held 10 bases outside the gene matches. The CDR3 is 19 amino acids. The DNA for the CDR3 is TGTGCCAGCAGCTTAGGACTTGTGGGAGGGCCATCTGGGGCCAACGTCCTGACTTTC. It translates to CASSLGLVGGPSGANVLTF. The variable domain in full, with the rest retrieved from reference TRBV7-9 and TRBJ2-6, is DTGVSQNPRHKITKRGQNVTFRCDPISEHNRLYWYRQTLGQGPEFLTYFQNEAQLEKSRLLSDRFSAERPKGSFSTLEIQRTEQGDSAMYLCASSLGLVGGPSGANVLTFGAGSRLTVL.

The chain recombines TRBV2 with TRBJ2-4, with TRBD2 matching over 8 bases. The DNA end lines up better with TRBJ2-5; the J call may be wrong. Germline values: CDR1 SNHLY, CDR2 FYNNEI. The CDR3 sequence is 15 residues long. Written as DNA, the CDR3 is TGTGCCAGCACCCCTCGGGGGGGCGCGTCAGAGACCCAGTACTTC. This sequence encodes CASTPRGGASETQYF.

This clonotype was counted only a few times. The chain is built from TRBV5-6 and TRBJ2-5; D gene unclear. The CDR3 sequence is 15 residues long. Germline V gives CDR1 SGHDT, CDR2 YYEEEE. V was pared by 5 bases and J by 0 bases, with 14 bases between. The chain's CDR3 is CASRSWTGYQETQYF. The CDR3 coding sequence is TGTGCCAGCAGGTCTTGGACCGGGTACCAAGAGACCCAGTACTTC. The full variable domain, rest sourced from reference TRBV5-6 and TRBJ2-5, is DAGVTQSPTHLIKTRGQQVTLRCSPKSGHDTVSWYQQALGQGPQFIFQYYEEEERQRGNFPDRFSGHQFPNYSSELNVNALLLGDSALYLCASRSWTGYQETQYFGPGTRLLVL.

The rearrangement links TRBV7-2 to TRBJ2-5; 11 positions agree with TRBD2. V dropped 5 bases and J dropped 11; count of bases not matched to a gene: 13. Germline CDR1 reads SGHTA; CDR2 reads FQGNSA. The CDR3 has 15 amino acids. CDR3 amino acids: CASSPRLAGSREQYF. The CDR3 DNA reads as TGTGCCAGCAGCCCCCGACTAGCGGGATCTAGAGAGCAGTACTTC.

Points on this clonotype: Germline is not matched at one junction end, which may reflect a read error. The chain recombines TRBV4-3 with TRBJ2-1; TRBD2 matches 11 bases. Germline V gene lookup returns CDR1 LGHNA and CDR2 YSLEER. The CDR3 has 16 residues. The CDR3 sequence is CASSQVVLAGGSEQFF. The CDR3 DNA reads TGCGCCAGCAGCCAAGTAGTTCTAGCGGGAGGCAGCGAGCAGTTCTTT.

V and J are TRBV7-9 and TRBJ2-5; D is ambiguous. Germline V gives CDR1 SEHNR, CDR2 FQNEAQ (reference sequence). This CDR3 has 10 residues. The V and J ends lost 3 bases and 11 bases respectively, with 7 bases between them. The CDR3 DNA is TGTGCCAGCAGCTTGCAGGAGCAGTACTTC. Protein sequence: CASSLQEQYF.

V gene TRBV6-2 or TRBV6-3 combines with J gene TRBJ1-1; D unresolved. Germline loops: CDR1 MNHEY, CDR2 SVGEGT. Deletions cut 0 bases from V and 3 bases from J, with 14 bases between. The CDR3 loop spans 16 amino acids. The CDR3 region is CASSYSPDLLYTEAFF. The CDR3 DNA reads TGTGCCAGCAGTTACTCTCCCGACCTGCTTTACACTGAAGCTTTCTTT.

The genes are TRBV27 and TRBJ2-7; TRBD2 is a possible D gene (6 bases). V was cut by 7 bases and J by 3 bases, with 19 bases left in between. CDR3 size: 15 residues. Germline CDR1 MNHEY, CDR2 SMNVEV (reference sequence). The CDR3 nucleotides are TGTGCCAGCATTCCAAACAGACTAGTAATCTACGAGCAGTACTTC. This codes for CASIPNRLVIYEQYF.

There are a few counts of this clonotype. Here the CDR3 reads CASSPRAGGNTGELFF. The CDR3 DNA follows: TGTGCCAGCAGCCCTCGGGCGGGAGGGAACACCGGGGAGCTGTTTTTT. J is TRBJ2-2 and V is TRBV12-3 or TRBV12-4, with TRBD2 identical over 8 bases. The CDR3 has 16 residues. Trimming took 6 bases from V and 1 from J; bases not matched to a gene: 7.

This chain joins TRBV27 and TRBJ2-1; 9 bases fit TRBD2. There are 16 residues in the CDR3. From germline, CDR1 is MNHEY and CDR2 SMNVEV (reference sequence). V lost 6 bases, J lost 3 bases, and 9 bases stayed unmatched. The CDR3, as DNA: TGTGCCAGCAGCCGCGTCGGCGGGGGGGTCTACAATGAGCAGTTCTTC. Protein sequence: CASSRVGGGVYNEQFF.

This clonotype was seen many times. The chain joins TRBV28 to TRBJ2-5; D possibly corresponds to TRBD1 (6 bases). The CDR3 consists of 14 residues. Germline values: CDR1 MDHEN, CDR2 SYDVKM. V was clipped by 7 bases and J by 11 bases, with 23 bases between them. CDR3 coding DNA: TGTGCCAGCACCTTCTTACAGGGATTGGGGGAGCAGTACTTC. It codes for CASTFLQGLGEQYF.

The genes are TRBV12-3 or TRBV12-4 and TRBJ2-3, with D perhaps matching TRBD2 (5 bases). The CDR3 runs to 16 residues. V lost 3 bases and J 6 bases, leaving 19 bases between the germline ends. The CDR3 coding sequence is TGTGCCAGCAGTTTTGGCGAGCGGCGGTCTATCGATACGCAGTATTTT. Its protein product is CASSFGERRSIDTQYF.

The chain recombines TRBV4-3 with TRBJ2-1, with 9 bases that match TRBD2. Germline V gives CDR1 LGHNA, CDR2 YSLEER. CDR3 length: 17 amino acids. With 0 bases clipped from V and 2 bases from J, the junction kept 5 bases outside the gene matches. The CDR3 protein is CASSQDRSSGTYNEQFF. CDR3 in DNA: TGCGCCAGCAGCCAAGATCGGTCTAGCGGGACCTACAATGAGCAGTTCTTC.

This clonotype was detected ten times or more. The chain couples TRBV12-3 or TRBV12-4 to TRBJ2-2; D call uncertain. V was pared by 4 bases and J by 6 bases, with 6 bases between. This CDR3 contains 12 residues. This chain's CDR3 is CASSSPSGELFF. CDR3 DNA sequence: TGTGCCAGCAGTTCCCCCTCCGGGGAGCTGTTTTTT.

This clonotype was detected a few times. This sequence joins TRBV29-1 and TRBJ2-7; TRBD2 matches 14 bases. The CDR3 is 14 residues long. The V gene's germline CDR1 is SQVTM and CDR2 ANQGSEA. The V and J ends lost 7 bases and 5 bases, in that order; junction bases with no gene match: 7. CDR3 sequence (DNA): TGCAGCGGTGCCGGGACTAGCGGGGGAAACGAGCAGTACTTC. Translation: CSGAGTSGGNEQYF.

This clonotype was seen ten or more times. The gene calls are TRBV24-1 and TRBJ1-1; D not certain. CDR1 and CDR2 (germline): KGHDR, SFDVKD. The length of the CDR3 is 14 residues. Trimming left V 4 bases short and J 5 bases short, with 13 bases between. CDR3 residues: CATSEAGSSTEAFF. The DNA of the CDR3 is TGTGCCACCAGTGAAGCCGGTAGTTCGACTGAAGCTTTCTTT.

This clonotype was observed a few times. The CDR3: CASSLESEAFF. CDR3 nucleotide sequence: TGTGCCAGCAGTTTAGAGAGTGAAGCTTTCTTT. The chain employs TRBV28 and TRBJ1-1; D gene unclear. Trimming pared 2 bases from V and 7 bases from J, leaving 5 bases between. The germline V gene encodes CDR1 MDHEN and CDR2 SYDVKM. CDR3 length: 11 amino acids.

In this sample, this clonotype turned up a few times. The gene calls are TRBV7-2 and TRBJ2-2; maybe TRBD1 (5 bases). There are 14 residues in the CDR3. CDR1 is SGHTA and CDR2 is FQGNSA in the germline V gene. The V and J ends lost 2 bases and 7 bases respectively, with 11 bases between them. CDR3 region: CASSLNQGNGELFF. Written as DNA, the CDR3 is TGTGCCAGCAGCTTAAACCAGGGAAACGGGGAGCTGTTTTTT.

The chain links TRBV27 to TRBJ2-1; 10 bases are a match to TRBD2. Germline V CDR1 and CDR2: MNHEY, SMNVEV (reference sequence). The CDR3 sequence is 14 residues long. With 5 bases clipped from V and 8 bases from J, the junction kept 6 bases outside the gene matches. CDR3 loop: CASSKGLALDEQFF. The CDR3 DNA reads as TGTGCCAGCAGTAAGGGACTAGCGCTGGATGAGCAGTTCTTC.

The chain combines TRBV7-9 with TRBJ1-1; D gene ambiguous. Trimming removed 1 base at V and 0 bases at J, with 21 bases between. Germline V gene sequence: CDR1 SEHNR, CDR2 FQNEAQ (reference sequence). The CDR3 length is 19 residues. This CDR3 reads CASSLVFGGPGGLNTEAFF. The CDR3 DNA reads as TGTGCCAGCAGCTTAGTATTTGGTGGGCCGGGAGGTCTGAACACTGAAGCTTTCTTT. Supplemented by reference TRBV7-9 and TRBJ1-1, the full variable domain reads DTGVSQNPRHKITKRGQNVTFRCDPISEHNRLYWYRQTLGQGPEFLTYFQNEAQLEKSRLLSDRFSAERPKGSFSTLEIQRTEQGDSAMYLCASSLVFGGPGGLNTEAFFGQGTRLTVV.

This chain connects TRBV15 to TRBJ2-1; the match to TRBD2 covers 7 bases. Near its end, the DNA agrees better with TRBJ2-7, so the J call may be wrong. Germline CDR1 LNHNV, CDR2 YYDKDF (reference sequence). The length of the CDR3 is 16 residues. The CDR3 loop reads CATSREGAGVNNEQYF. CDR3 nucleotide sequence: TGTGCCACCAGCAGAGAAGGGGCGGGGGTGAACAATGAGCAGTACTTC.